Described below is a single T cell receptor beta chain sequence and its context. Antigen: not known. Germline V gene data show CDR1 as SGHRS and CDR2 as YFSETQ. V was clipped by 7 bases and J by 0 bases, with 13 bases between them. The CDR3 loop spans 15 amino acids. The data were taken from a study of CD8 T cells in ankylosing spondylitis. Whole-study findings and limits: What seemed typical of ankylosing spondylitis blood was a TCR beta motif built from under 10 highly homologous variants.

TCRdb re-called the 5' RACE reads through MiXCR, storing one row per CDR3 protein. The data show about 340,000 distinct CDR3 sequences, roughly 14% seen once. J is TRBJ1-4 and V is TRBV5-1; D is unclear. The TCR sequence derives from a male donor with ankylosing spondylitis or in good health (not recorded which). Specimen: blood, either unsorted or a sorted T cell fraction (not recorded which). The DNA of the CDR3 is TGCGCCAGCGCCCGGGAGGCCACAACTAATGAAAAACTGTTTTTT. Translated, it gives CASAREATTNEKLFF. The complete variable domain, with remaining parts taken from reference TRBV5-1 and TRBJ1-4, reads KAGVTQTPRYLIKTRGQQVTLSCSPISGHRSVSWYQQTPGQGLQFLFEYFSETQRNKGNFPGRFSGRQFSNSRSEMNVSTLELGDSALYLCASAREATTNEKLFFGSGTQLSVL.